The clone carrying this T cell receptor (beta chain) was counted once. In the authors' methods: How many nucleated cells were present was estimated from reference gene primer amplification. Profiling relied on immunoSEQ multiplex PCR, and the TCRdb table lists in-frame clones only, not all of them. The V and J calls and the clone size are those of that table, but D and trimming were determined from the DNA. Of around 170,000 clones detected, approximately 80% appear once; the ten largest clones hold 13%. This specimen comes from a study of blood T cell repertoires in COVID-19. Study summary: From the United States, Italy and Spain came samples of acute and convalescent COVID-19. T cells, B-cell-depleted T cells, or PBMCs supplied cDNA or gDNA.

The sequence was collected from a man aged 65 to 85 who had recovered from COVID-19. Sequencing used peripheral blood.

CDR3 sequence reads: CASSVTSLETGELFF. CDR3 nucleotide sequence: TGCGCCAGCAGCGTGACTAGTTTGGAAACCGGGGAGCTGTTTTTT. The chain joins TRBV5-1 to TRBJ2-2, with D possibly matching TRBD2 (6 bases). Germline V gene data show CDR1 as SGHRS and CDR2 as YFSETQ. Trimming took 4 bases from V and 5 from J, leaving 15 bases between them. This CDR3 spans 15 amino acids.